This section outlines one TCR beta chain sequence together with its context. The data are from a study of Ad26.COV2.S vaccination and SARS-CoV-2 variants. Clones were read by immunoSEQ multiplex PCR, and TCRdb kept only the in-frame ones, dropping some. The sample contains about 140,000 clones, roughly 88% of which appear only once. The V end lost 2 bases, the J end lost 1 base, and 9 bases lay between the germline ends. Germline loops: CDR1 SGHTA, CDR2 FQGNSA. The CDR3 loop spans 15 amino acids. The TCR sequence derives from a human donor who had recovered from COVID-19. Here the sequenced sample was peripheral blood, taken after recovery from COVID-19. The chain links TRBV7-2 to TRBJ1-5; no firm D call. CDR3 nucleotide sequence: TGTGCCAGCAGCTTATTGGTTGGGAGCAATCAGCCCCAGCATTTT. This sequence encodes CASSLLVGSNQPQHF.